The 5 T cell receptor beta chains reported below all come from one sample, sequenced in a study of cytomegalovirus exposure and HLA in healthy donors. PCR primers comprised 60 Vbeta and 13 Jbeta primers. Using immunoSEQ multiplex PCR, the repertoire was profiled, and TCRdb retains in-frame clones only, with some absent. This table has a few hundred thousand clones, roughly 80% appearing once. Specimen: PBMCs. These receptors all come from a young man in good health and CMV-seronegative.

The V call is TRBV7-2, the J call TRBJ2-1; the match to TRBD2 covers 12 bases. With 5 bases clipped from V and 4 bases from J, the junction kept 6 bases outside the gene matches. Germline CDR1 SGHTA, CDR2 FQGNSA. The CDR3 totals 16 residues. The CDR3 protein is CASSARLAGEYNEQFF. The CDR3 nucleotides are TGTGCCAGCAGCGCCCGACTAGCGGGGGAGTACAATGAGCAGTTCTTC.

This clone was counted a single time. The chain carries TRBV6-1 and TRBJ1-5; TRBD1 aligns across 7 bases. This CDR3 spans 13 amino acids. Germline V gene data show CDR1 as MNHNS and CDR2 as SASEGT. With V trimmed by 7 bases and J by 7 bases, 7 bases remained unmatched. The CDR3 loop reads CASTPTGLQPQHF. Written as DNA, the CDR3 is TGTGCCAGCACCCCGACAGGGCTCCAGCCCCAGCATTTT.

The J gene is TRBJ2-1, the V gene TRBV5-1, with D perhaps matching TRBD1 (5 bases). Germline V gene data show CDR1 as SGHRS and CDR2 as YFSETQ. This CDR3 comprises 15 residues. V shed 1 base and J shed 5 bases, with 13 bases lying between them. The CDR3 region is CASSLRGFGDNEQFF. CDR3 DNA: TGCGCCAGCAGCTTGAGGGGTTTTGGAGACAATGAGCAGTTCTTC.

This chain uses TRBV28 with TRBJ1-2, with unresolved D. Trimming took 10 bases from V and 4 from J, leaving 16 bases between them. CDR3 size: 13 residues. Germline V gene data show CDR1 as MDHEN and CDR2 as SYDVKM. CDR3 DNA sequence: TGTGCCATCACGGGGAGAGGGAGCTATGGCTACACCTTC. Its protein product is CAITGRGSYGYTF.

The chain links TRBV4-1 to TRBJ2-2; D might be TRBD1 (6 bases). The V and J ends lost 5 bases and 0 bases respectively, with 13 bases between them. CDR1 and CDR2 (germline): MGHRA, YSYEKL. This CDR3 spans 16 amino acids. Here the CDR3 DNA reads TGCGCCAGCAGCTATTACAGGGAGCCGAACACCGGGGAGCTGTTTTTT. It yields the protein CASSYYREPNTGELFF.